This paragraph covers one T cell receptor (beta chain) sequence. Its cognate antigen has yet to be identified. Base qualities are not provided; no much larger clone lies one nucleotide away. The data originate from a study of blood T cell repertoires in COVID-19 (dated by TCRdb to the early 2020s). For context, the study as a whole: Collaborator samples came from the United States, Italy and Spain and covered acute and convalescent phases of COVID-19. Samples came from the ongoing ImmuneRACE study (first 160 participants) plus 1,254 subjects from 6 global collaborators. The repertoires were released in a freely available public database meant as a resource for research on the immune response to SARS-CoV-2. Deeply sampled blood TCRbeta repertoires from subjects exposed to, actively infected with, or recovered from COVID-19 were included in the dataset. A de-identified subject ID, COVID-19 status, age in years and sex were almost always included in the sample metadata. Where HLA class I and class II types were available, the types were taken from metadata supplied by the sample provider, not from assay-based typing. The prospective study material was composed of cDNA or gDNA derived from T cells, B-cell-depleted T cells, or PBMCs. General study outcomes and caveats: Clinical and demographic metadata were provided uncurated, with the amount varying by source and participant.

In the prospective study, participants were roughly 18 to 100 years old, resided in fewer than 25 geographic areas of the United States, and were enrolled through a virtual design. Cohort assignment in the prospective study relied on participant-reported clinical history from a screening survey and a study questionnaire. Recovered participants in ImmuneRACE Cohort 3 were defined by two consecutive negative NP/OP PCR tests, clearance by a healthcare professional, or resolution of symptoms. In the prospective study, whole blood, serum and a nasopharyngeal or oropharyngeal swab were collected from each participant by mobile phlebotomists. Additional blood draws and questionnaires over an approximately 2-month period could optionally be provided by prospective study participants. Before DNA extraction, prospective study blood samples were shipped either frozen or at room temperature. TCRbeta CDR3 regions were amplified from genomic DNA using the immunoSEQ Assay, a bias-controlled multiplex PCR. As for the authors' bioinformatics: Within the assay, amplification of reference gene primers was used to estimate how many nucleated cells each sample contained. To quantify the absolute abundance of each unique TCRbeta CDR3 rearrangement, sequence reads were collapsed and filtered. Productive Simpson clonality was computed per sample as the square root of Simpson's diversity index over productive rearrangements. Held by TCRdb, this immuneACCESS table contains in-frame sequences only and omits some clones. Under half of the omission traces to an unresolved V gene where checked; the cause of the rest is unknown. V, J and clone size were drawn from that table, and D and trimming were deduced from the DNA. The sample table lists roughly 280,000 clones, around 89% of them with a count of one. The ten largest clones add up to over 2% of the sample.

Its CDR3 holds 17 amino acids, cysteine through phenylalanine. The retained sequence is limited to the CDR3, 51 bases, with the frame set at the first base. Looking up the germline V gene yields CDR1 SGHAT and CDR2 FQNNGV. V loses 6 bases at its end and J loses 6 bases; junction bases beyond the gene matches: 17. The receptor's source is a woman between 18 and 29 years old who had recovered from COVID-19. The rearranged segments are TRBV11-2 and TRBJ2-4; 7 bases in the middle match TRBD1. Sequenced: PBMCs or T cells enriched from blood (not recorded which). CDR3 region: CASSERGDRVGLNIQYF. DNA sequence: TGTGCCAGCAGTGAACGGGGAGACAGGGTGGGCCTAAACATTCAGTACTTC.